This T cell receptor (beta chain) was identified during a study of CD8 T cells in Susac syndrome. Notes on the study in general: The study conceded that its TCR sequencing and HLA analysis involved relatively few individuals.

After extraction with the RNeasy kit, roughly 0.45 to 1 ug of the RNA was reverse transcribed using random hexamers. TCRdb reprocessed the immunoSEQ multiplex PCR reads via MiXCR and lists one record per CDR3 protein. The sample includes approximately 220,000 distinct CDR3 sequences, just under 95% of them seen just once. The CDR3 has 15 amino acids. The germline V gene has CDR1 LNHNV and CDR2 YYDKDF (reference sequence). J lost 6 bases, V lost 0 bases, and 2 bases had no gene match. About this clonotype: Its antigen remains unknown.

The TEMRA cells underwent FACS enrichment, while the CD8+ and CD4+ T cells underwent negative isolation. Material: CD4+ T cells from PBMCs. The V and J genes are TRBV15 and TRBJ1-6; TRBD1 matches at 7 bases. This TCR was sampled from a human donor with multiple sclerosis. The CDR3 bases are TGTGCCACCAGCAGAGAGGGACAGATTAATTCACCCCTCCACTTT. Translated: CATSREGQINSPLHF.